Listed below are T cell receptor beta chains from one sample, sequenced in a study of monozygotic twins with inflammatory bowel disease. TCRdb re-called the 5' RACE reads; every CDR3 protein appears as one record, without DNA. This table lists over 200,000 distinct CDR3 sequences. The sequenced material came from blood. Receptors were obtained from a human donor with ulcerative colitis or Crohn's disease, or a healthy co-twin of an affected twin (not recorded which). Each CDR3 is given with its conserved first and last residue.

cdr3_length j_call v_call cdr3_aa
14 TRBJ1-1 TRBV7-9 CASSPEQGNTEAFF
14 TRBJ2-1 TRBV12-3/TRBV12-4 CASSPGLATGEQFF
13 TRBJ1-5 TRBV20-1 CSARYQGDQPQHF
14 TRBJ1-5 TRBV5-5 CASSRDPSNQPQHF
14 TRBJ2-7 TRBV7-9 CASSLSETLYEQYF
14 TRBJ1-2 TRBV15 CATSRDTPPYGYTF
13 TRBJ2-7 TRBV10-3 CATDRGSSYEQYF
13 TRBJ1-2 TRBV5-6 CASSRQGIYGYTF
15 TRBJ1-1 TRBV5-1 CASSLGDRVRPEAFF
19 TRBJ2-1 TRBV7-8 CASSLARFLLGDSHNEQFF
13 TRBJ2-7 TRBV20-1 CSAQPREKYEQYF
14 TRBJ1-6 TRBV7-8 CASSERGIGSPLHF
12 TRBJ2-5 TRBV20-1 CSASKGPVDQYF
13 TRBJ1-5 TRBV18 CASSQGYSQPQHF
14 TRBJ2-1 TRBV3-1 CASSQMTGGFEQFF
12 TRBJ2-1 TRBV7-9 CASSLDAGEQFF
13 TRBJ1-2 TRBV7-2 CASNVGPLYGYTF
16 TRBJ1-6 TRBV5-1 CASSSGSGQENSPLHF
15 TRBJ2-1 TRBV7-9 CASSLAEAGWNEQFF
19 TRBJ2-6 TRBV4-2 CASSQDRGSGVSGANVLTF
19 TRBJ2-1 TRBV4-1 CASSQVKWADTRIIDEQFF
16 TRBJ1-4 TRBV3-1 CASSPKRTRVQEKLFF
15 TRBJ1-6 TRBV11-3 CASSLDWGDNSPLHF
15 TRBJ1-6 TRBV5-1 CATSQGARGNSPLHF
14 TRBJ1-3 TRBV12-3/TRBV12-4 CASREFSGRNTIYF
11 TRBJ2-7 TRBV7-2 CASQYSYEQYF
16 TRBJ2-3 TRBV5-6 CASSLAGLVTTDTQYF
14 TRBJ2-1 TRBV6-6 CASRTSVAYNEQFF
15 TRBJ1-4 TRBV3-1 CASSQVGGLGGKLFF
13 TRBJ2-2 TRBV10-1 CASRATLTGELFF
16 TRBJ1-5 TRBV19 CASSPQTGAGGQPQHF
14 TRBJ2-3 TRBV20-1 CSAAGTLLTDTQYF
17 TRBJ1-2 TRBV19 CASSTFGAGRSSFGYTF